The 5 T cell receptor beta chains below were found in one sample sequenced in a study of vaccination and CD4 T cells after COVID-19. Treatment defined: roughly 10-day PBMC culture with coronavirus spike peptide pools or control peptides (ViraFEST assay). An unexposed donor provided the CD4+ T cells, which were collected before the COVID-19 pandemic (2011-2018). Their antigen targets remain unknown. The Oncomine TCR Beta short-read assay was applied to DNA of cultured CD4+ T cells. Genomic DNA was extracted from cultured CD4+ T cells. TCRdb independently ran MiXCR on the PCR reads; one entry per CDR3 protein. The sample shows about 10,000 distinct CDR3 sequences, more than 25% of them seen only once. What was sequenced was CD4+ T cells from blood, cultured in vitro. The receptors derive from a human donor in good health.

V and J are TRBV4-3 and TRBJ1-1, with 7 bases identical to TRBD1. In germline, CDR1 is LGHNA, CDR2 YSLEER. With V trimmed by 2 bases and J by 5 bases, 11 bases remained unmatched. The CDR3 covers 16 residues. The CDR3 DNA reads TGCGCCAGCAGCCAAACAAGGGGGCGCGGGGAGACTGAAGCTTTCTTT. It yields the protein CASSQTRGRGETEAFF.

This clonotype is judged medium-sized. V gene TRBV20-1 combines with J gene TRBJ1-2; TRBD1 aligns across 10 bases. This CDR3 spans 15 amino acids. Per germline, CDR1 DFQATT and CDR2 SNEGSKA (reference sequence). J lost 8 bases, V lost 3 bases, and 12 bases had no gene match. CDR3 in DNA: TGCAGTGCTAGTTCCCCCGGGGACAGGGGCGAAGGCTACACCTTC. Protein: CSASSPGDRGEGYTF.

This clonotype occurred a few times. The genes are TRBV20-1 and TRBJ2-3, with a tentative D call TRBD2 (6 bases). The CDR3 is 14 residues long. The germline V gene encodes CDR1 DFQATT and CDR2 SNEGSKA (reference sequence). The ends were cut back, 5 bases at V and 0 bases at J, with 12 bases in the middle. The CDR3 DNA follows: TGCAGTGCTTGGACTATAACTAGCACAGATACGCAGTATTTT. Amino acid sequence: CSAWTITSTDTQYF.

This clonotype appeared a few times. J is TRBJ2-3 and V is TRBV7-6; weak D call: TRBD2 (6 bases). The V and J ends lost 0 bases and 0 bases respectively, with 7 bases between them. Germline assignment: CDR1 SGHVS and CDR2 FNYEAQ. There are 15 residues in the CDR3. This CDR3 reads CASSLAGGSTDTQYF. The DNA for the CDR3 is TGTGCCAGCAGCTTAGCGGGAGGCAGCACAGATACGCAGTATTTT. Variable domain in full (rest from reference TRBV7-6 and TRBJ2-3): GAGVSQSPRYKVTKRGQDVALRCDPISGHVSLYWYRQALGQGPEFLTYFNYEAQQDKSGLPNDRFSAERPEGSISTLTIQRTEQRDSAMYRCASSLAGGSTDTQYFGPGTRLTVL.

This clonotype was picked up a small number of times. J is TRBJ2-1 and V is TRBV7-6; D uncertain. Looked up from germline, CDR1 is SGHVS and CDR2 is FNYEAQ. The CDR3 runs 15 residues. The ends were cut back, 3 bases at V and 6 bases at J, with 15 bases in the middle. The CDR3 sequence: CASSFPLGLGNEQFF. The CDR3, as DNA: TGTGCCAGCAGCTTCCCACTGGGGTTGGGCAATGAGCAGTTCTTC.